The entry below describes one T cell receptor (beta chain). Authors' data handling: From reference gene primer amplification, estimates of nucleated cell counts were derived. TCRdb keeps only in-frame clones here, not all; method: immunoSEQ multiplex PCR. V and J calls and clone size are those listed in that table; D and trimming were worked out from the DNA. Of some 46,000 clones listed, approximately 85% were seen once; the top ten hold about a third. Enrolment of Seattle patients took place during active infection, and they were followed longitudinally. These data are taken from a study of blood T cell repertoires in COVID-19. Study overall: Spain, Italy and the United States supplied samples that represented acute and convalescent COVID-19. PBMCs, B-cell-depleted T cells, or T cells provided the cDNA or gDNA that made up the material.

Germline V gene lookup returns CDR1 KGHDR and CDR2 SFDVKD. V shed 4 bases, J shed 2 bases, and the junction held 5 bases outside the gene matches. The CDR3 covers 17 residues. This sequence originates from a woman of 80 years or more with COVID-19, enrolled during active disease. Sequencing was carried out using peripheral blood. The chain is built from TRBV24-1 and TRBJ2-6, with 9 positions matching TRBD1. The CDR3 reads CATSDPGQGTGANVLTF. The CDR3 DNA follows: TGTGCCACCAGTGACCCGGGACAGGGAACTGGGGCCAACGTCCTGACTTTC.